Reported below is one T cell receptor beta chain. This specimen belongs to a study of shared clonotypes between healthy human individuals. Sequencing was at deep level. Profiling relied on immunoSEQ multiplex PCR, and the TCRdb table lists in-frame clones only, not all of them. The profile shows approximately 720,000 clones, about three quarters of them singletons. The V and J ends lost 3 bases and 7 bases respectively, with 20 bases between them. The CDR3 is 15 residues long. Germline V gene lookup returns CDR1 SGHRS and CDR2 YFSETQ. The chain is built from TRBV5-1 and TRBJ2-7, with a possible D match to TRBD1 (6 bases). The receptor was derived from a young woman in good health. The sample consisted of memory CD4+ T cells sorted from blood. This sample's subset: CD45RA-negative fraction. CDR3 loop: CASSSTDSTLGEQYF. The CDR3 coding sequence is TGCGCCAGCAGCTCAACGGACAGTACCTTAGGGGAGCAGTACTTC.